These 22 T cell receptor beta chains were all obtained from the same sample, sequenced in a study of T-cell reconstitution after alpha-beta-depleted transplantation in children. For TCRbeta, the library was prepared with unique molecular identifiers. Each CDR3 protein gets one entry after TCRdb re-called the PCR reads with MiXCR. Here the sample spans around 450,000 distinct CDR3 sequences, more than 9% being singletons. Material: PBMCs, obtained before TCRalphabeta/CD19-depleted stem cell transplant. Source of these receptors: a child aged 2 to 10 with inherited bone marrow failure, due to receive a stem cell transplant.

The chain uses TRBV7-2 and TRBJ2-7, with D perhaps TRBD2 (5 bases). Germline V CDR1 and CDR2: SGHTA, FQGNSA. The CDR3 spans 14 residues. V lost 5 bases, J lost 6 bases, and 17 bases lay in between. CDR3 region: CASSPRLPLSEQYF. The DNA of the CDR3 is TGTGCCAGCAGCCCTCGACTACCACTAAGCGAGCAGTACTTC.

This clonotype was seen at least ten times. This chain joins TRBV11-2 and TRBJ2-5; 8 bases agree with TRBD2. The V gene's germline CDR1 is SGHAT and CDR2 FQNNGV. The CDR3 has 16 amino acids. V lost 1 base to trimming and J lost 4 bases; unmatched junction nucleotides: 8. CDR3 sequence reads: CASSLVGAAGVETQYF. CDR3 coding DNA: TGTGCCAGCAGCTTAGTCGGGGCAGCGGGAGTAGAGACCCAGTACTTC.

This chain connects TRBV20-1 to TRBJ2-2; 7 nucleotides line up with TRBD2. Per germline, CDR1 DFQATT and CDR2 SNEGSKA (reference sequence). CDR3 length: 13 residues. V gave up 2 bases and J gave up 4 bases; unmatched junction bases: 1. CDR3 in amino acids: CSARLAATGELFF. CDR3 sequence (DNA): TGCAGTGCTAGACTAGCGGCCACCGGGGAGCTGTTTTTT.

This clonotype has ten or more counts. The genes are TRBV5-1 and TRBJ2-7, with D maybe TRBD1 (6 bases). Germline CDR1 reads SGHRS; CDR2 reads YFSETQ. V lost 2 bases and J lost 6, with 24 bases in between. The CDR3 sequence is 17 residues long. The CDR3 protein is CASSLSSGHRLGSEQYF. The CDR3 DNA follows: TGCGCCAGCAGCTTATCCTCGGGACACCGATTGGGATCCGAGCAGTACTTC.

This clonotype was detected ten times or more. CDR3 coding DNA: TGTGCCAGCAGTCTCTCCTTACTAGCGGGAGGAATAACGAGCTCCTACAATGAGCAGTTCTTC. Translation: CASSLSLLAGGITSSYNEQFF. This chain links TRBV28 with TRBJ2-1; TRBD2 aligns across 12 bases. From germline, CDR1 is MDHEN and CDR2 SYDVKM. The CDR3 contains 21 residues. Trimming took 5 bases from V and 0 from J; bases not matched to a gene: 17.

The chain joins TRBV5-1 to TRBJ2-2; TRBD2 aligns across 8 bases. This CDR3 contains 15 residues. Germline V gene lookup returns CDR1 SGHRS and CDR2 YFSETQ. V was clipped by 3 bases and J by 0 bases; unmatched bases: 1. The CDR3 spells CASSWGLANTGELFF. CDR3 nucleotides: TGCGCCAGCAGCTGGGGACTAGCGAACACCGGGGAGCTGTTTTTT.

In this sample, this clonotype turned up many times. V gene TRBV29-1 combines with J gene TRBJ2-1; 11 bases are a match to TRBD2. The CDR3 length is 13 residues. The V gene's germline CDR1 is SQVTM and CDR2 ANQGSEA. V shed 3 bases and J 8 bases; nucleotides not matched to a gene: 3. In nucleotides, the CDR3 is TGCAGCGTTGAGCCTAGCGGGAGGCATGAGCAGTTCTTC. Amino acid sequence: CSVEPSGRHEQFF.

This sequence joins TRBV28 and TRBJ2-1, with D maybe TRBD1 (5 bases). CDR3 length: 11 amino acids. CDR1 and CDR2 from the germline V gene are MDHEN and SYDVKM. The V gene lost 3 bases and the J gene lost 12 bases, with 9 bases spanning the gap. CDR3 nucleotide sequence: TGTGCCAGCAGTTTTGGGGCTCGGCAGTTCTTC. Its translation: CASSFGARQFF.

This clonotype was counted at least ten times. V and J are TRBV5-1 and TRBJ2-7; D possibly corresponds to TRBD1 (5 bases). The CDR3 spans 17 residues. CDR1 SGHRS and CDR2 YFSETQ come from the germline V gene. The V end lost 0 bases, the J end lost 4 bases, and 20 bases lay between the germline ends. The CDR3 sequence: CASSLGIPDTALYEQYF. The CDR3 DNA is TGCGCCAGCAGCTTGGGTATTCCGGACACAGCCCTATACGAGCAGTACTTC.

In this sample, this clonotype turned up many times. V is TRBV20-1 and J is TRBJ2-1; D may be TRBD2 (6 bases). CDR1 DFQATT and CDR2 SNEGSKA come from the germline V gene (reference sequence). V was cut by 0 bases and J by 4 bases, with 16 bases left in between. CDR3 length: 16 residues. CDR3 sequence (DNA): TGCAGTGCTAGAGATACCGCAGCGGGTGATTACAATGAGCAGTTCTTC. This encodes CSARDTAAGDYNEQFF.

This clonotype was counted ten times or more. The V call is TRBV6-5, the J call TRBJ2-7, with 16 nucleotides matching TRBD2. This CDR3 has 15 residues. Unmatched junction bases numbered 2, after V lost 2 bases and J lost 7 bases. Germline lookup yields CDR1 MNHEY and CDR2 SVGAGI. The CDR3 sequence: CASSYTGLAGGEQYF. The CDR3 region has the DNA TGTGCCAGCAGTTACACGGGACTAGCGGGAGGGGAGCAGTACTTC.

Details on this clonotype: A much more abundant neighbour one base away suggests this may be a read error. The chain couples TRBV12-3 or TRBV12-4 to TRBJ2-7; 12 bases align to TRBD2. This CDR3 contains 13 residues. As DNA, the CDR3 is TGTGCCAGCAGTGGACTAGCGGGGTACGACCAGTACTTC. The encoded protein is CASSGLAGYDQYF.

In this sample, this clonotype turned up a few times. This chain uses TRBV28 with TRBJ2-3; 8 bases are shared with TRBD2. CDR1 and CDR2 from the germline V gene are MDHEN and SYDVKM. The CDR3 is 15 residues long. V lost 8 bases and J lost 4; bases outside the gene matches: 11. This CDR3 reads CASGFAGLGADTQYF. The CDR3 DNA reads TGTGCCAGCGGCTTCGCGGGACTAGGGGCAGATACGCAGTATTTT.

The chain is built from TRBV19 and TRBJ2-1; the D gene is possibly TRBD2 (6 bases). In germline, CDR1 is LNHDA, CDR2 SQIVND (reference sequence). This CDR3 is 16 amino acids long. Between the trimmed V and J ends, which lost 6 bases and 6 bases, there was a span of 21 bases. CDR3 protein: CASSQGGGTLLNEQFF. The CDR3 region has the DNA TGTGCCAGTAGCCAAGGCGGCGGGACTCTACTCAATGAGCAGTTCTTC.

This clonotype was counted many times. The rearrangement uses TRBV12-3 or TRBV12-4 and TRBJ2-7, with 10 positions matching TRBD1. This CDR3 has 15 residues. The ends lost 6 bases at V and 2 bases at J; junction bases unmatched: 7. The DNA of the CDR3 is TGTGCCAGCAGCAGACAGGGGGCTTCCCCCTACGAGCAGTACTTC. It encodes CASSRQGASPYEQYF.

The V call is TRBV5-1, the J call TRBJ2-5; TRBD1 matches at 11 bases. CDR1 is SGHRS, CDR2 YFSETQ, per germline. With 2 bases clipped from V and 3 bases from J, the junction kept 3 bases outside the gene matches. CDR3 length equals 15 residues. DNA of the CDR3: TGCGCCAGCAGCTTACCGGGACAGGGGGAAGAGACCCAGTACTTC. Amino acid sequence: CASSLPGQGEETQYF.

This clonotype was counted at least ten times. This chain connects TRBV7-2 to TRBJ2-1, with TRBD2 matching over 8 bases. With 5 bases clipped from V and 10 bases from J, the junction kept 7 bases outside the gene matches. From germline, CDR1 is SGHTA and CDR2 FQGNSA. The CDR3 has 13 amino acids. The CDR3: CASSGAIAGEQFF. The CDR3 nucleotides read TGTGCCAGCAGCGGTGCGATAGCGGGAGAGCAGTTCTTC.

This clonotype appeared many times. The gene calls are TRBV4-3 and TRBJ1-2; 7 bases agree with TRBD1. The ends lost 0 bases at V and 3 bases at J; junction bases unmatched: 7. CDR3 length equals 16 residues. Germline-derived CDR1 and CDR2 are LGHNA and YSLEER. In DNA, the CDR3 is TGCGCCAGCAGCCAAGATAGACAGGGTATATACTATGGCTACACCTTC. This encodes CASSQDRQGIYYGYTF.

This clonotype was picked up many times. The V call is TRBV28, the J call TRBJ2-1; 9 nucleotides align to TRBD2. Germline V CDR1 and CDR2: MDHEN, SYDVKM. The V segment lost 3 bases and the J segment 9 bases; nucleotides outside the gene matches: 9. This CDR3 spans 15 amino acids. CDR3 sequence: CASSLTGTSMGEQFF. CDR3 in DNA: TGTGCCAGCAGTTTGACCGGGACTAGCATGGGTGAGCAGTTCTTC.

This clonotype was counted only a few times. CDR3 DNA: TGTGCCAGTCTCCACGGGGATTTTAGCACAGATACGCAGTATTTT. Translation: CASLHGDFSTDTQYF. The chain carries TRBV12-3 or TRBV12-4 and TRBJ2-3, with D perhaps matching TRBD2 (5 bases). The CDR3 length is 15 residues. V was pared by 9 bases and J by 0 bases, with 16 bases between.

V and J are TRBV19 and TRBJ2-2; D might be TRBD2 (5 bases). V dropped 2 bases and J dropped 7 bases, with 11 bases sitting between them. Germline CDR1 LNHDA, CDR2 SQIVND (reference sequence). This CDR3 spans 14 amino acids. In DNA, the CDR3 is TGTGCCAGTAGTATATTGGGTAGCGTCGGGGAGCTGTTTTTT. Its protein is CASSILGSVGELFF.

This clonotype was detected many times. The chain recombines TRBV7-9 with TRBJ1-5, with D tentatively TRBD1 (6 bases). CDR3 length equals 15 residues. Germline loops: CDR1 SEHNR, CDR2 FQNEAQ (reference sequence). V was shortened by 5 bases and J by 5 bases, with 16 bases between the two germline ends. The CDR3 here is CASSPRGEGDQPQHF. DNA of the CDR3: TGTGCCAGCAGCCCGAGGGGGGAGGGGGATCAGCCCCAGCATTTT.